This TCR beta chain was identified in a study of blood T cell repertoires in COVID-19. Sequenced by immunoSEQ multiplex PCR; TCRdb stores in-frame clones only, minus some. The sample has roughly 52,000 clones, 80% to 90% seen once. Only a few counts were recorded for this clone. Sequencing was carried out using peripheral blood. The TCR sequence derives from a man aged 50 or older with acute or convalescent COVID-19.

CDR3 loop: CAISNSNEQFF. The CDR3 bases are TGTGCCATCAGCAATAGCAATGAGCAGTTCTTC. The V and J genes are TRBV10-3 and TRBJ2-1; D is unresolved. Trimming pared 6 bases from V and 6 bases from J, leaving 6 bases between. This CDR3 has 11 amino acids. Germline V gives CDR1 ENHRY, CDR2 SYGVKD.